These 4 T cell receptor beta chains were all obtained from the same sample, sequenced in a study of cytomegalovirus exposure and HLA in healthy donors (dated 2017 in TCRdb). Library construction relied on the immunoSEQ multiplex PCR assay. The multiplex PCR relied on a mix of 60 forward primers for TCR Vbeta segments and 13 reverse primers for TCR Jbeta segments. TCRdb carries this immuneACCESS record with in-frame sequences only. Its versions omit some clonotypes, under half of them owing to an unresolved V gene in the studies checked, with the rest unexplained. The sample table contains 270,000 or so clones; only one count was recorded for 86% of them. 3.5% to 4% of the sample rests with the top ten. Sequenced: PBMCs. The receptors derive from a man aged 40-49 years in good health and CMV-seropositive.

The chain has TRBV2 and TRBJ2-5, with TRBD1 matching over 9 bases. The CDR3 has 19 amino acids. The V gene's germline CDR1 is SNHLY and CDR2 FYNNEI. The V and J ends lost 5 bases and 5 bases, in that order; junction bases with no gene match: 21. The CDR3 region is CASSPSSGTGKLEMETQYF. In DNA form, the CDR3 reads TGTGCCAGCAGTCCTTCTTCCGGGACAGGGAAACTGGAGATGGAGACCCAGTACTTC.

Details on this clone: Different DNA sequences within this sample yield the same CDR3. This sequence joins TRBV30 and TRBJ2-2; 8 nucleotides line up with TRBD1. Germline trimming cut 1 base from V and 0 bases from J; bases unmatched to any gene: 1. Germline CDR1 is GTSNPN and CDR2 is SVGIG (reference sequence). The CDR3 is made up of 15 amino acids. The CDR3 DNA is TGTGCCTGGAGTGGACAGGGGACGAACACCGGGGAGCTGTTTTTT. As protein: CAWSGQGTNTGELFF. Drawing the rest from reference TRBV30 and TRBJ2-2, the complete variable domain is SQTIHQWPATLVQPVGSPLSLECTVEGTSNPNLYWYRQAAGRGLQLLFYSVGIGQISSEVPQNLSASRPQDRQFILSSKKLLLSDSGFYLCAWSGQGTNTGELFFGEGSRLTVL.

This clone was counted once. CDR3 region: CASSPGTSGITYEQYF. The CDR3 DNA reads as TGTGCCAGCAGCCCCGGGACTAGCGGAATCACCTACGAGCAGTACTTC. The chain employs TRBV5-4 and TRBJ2-7; the match to TRBD2 covers 11 bases. Germline CDR1 and CDR2: SGHNT and YYREEE (reference sequence). This CDR3 contains 16 residues. After removal of 4 bases from V and 2 bases from J, the junction contained 8 bases not matched to a gene.

The chain links TRBV18 to TRBJ2-1, with 11 bases that match TRBD1. Germline V gene data show CDR1 as KGHSH and CDR2 as LQKENI. The length of the CDR3 is 15 residues. J lost 10 bases, V lost 6 bases, and 11 bases had no gene match. CDR3 bases: TGTGCCAGCTCTTCGGGACAGGGGGGCCCGTGGGAGCAGTTCTTC. Protein sequence: CASSSGQGGPWEQFF.